These 14 T cell receptor beta chains share one sample of origin, sequenced in a study of cytomegalovirus exposure and HLA in healthy donors. PCR amplification relied on 60 Vbeta primers (plus 13 Jbeta primers). Using immunoSEQ multiplex PCR, the repertoire was profiled, and TCRdb retains in-frame clones only, with some absent. The table has 150,000 to 200,000 clones, roughly four fifths seen once; the top ten hold around 2%. Sequencing was performed on PBMCs. These receptor sequences come from a woman aged 18-29 years in good health and CMV-seropositive.

The chain joins TRBV18 to TRBJ1-2; D is possibly TRBD1 (6 bases). The CDR3 is made up of 15 amino acids. Germline values: CDR1 KGHSH, CDR2 LQKENI. Deletions cut 2 bases from V and 7 bases from J, with 17 bases between. CDR3 nucleotide sequence: TGTGCCAGCTCACCATCGACAGGACCCCTCTCTGGCTACACCTTC. It yields the protein CASSPSTGPLSGYTF. Full variable domain (remainder filled in from reference TRBV18 and TRBJ1-2): NAGVMQNPRHLVRRRGQEARLRCSPMKGHSHVYWYRQLPEEGLKFMVYLQKENIIDESGMPKERFSAEFPKEGPSILRIQQVVRGDSAAYFCASSPSTGPLSGYTFGSGTRLTVV.

This clone was observed a few times. V usage is TRBV29-1 and J usage is TRBJ2-3; 10 bases fit TRBD2. The junction had 8 bases not matched to a gene; V was cut back by 5 bases and J by 0 bases. CDR3 size: 16 residues. Per germline, CDR1 SQVTM and CDR2 ANQGSEA. The CDR3 reads CSVPPSGGPSTDTQYF. The CDR3 bases are TGCAGCGTTCCCCCTAGCGGGGGACCTAGCACAGATACGCAGTATTTT.

The chain is built from TRBV13 and TRBJ2-4; possible D gene TRBD1, 6 bases. Trimming took 5 bases from V and 1 from J, leaving 12 bases between them. This CDR3 contains 15 residues. Per the germline V gene, CDR1 is PRHDT and CDR2 is FYEKMQ (reference sequence). The CDR3 sequence is CASSQEGHAKNIQYF. The CDR3 region has the DNA TGTGCCAGCAGCCAAGAGGGACACGCCAAAAACATTCAGTACTTC.

Comments on this clone: This specimen includes other DNA sequences encoding the same CDR3. The chain uses TRBV30 and TRBJ1-6, with 7 bases fitting TRBD1. After removal of 4 bases from V and 3 bases from J, the junction contained 9 bases not matched to a gene. Per the germline V gene, CDR1 is GTSNPN and CDR2 is SVGIG (reference sequence). The CDR3 has 16 residues. Here the CDR3 DNA reads TGTGCCTGGATAGAGTCTTGGGACAGCTATAATTCACCCCTCCACTTT. This gives the protein CAWIESWDSYNSPLHF. Drawing the rest from reference TRBV30 and TRBJ1-6, the complete variable domain is SQTIHQWPATLVQPVGSPLSLECTVEGTSNPNLYWYRQAAGRGLQLLFYSVGIGQISSEVPQNLSASRPQDRQFILSSKKLLLSDSGFYLCAWIESWDSYNSPLHFGNGTRLTVT.

The chain links TRBV6-5 to TRBJ2-3; D might be TRBD2 (7 bases). The CDR3 is 16 residues long. CDR1 is MNHEY, CDR2 SVGAGI, per germline. V was shortened by 3 bases and J by 4 bases, with 17 bases between the two germline ends. DNA for the CDR3: TGTGCCAGCAGTTATGGGAGGGGGGGCCGGGCAGATACGCAGTATTTT. Its translation is CASSYGRGGRADTQYF.

This clone was counted once. The chain is built from TRBV13 and TRBJ2-5; 10 positions match TRBD2. V was pared by 2 bases and J by 5 bases, with 8 bases of the junction left unmatched. CDR3 length: 16 amino acids. Germline V gene lookup returns CDR1 PRHDT and CDR2 FYEKMQ (reference sequence). This chain's CDR3 is CASSLKSSGGSETQYF. CDR3 nucleotide sequence: TGTGCCAGCAGCTTAAAGTCTAGCGGGGGTTCGGAGACCCAGTACTTC.

This clone came up a few times. The rearrangement joins TRBV4-3 to TRBJ1-4; the D gene is possibly TRBD1 (5 bases). From germline, CDR1 is LGHNA and CDR2 YSLEER. CDR3 length equals 15 residues. Trimming took 0 bases from V and 6 from J, leaving 11 bases between them. Here the CDR3 DNA reads TGCGCCAGCAGCCAAGATAGGGGTGTGGATGAAAAACTGTTTTTT. As protein: CASSQDRGVDEKLFF.

The sample holds a few counts of this clone. The chain joins TRBV7-9 to TRBJ1-4; tentative D call: TRBD1 (5 bases). This CDR3 is 17 amino acids long. The V gene lost 5 bases and the J gene lost 0 bases, with 16 bases spanning the gap. The V gene's germline CDR1 is SEHNR and CDR2 FQNEAQ (reference sequence). CDR3 DNA sequence: TGTGCCAGCAGCCCCCGCCGGGGGGGAGCAACTAATGAAAAACTGTTTTTT. It is translated as CASSPRRGGATNEKLFF. The whole variable domain, filled in from reference TRBV7-9 and TRBJ1-4, reads DTGVSQNPRHKITKRGQNVTFRCDPISEHNRLYWYRQTLGQGPEFLTYFQNEAQLEKSRLLSDRFSAERPKGSFSTLEIQRTEQGDSAMYLCASSPRRGGATNEKLFFGSGTQLSVL.

This chain connects TRBV5-6 to TRBJ2-7, with 11 nucleotides matching TRBD2. The CDR3 totals 13 residues. V gave up 4 bases and J gave up 7 bases; unmatched junction bases: 4. Looked up from germline, CDR1 is SGHDT and CDR2 is YYEEEE. CDR3 DNA sequence: TGTGCCAGCAGCCCGAGACTAGCGGGGGAGCAGTACGTC. This codes for CASSPRLAGEQYV.

This clone was detected only a few times. The chain carries TRBV28 and TRBJ2-7; 9 bases agree with TRBD1. V gave up 4 bases and J gave up 2 bases; unmatched junction bases: 12. The V gene's germline CDR1 is MDHEN and CDR2 SYDVKM. The CDR3 has 17 amino acids. CDR3 sequence: CASSSLLGQGLAYEQYF. In DNA, the CDR3 is TGTGCCAGCAGTTCCCTTCTCGGACAGGGGCTCGCCTACGAGCAGTACTTC.

V gene TRBV11-2 combines with J gene TRBJ1-2; 9 positions match TRBD1. Germline CDR1 is SGHAT and CDR2 is FQNNGV. This CDR3 is 16 amino acids long. Unmatched junction bases numbered 7, after V lost 0 bases and J lost 5 bases. The CDR3 DNA follows: TGTGCCAGCAGCTTAGACCCGACAGGGGGGCAATATGGCTACACCTTC. Translating it yields CASSLDPTGGQYGYTF.

The chain combines TRBV10-3 with TRBJ2-5; a weak D match, TRBD2 (6 bases). The V and J ends lost 4 bases and 5 bases respectively, with 14 bases between them. Germline V lookup: CDR1 ENHRY, CDR2 SYGVKD. This CDR3 has 14 residues. The CDR3 loop is CAISAPERGETQYF. CDR3 DNA: TGTGCCATCAGTGCCCCCGAACGGGGGGAGACCCAGTACTTC.

The chain carries TRBV6-5 and TRBJ2-3; possible D gene TRBD2, 6 bases. Germline loops: CDR1 MNHEY, CDR2 SVGAGI. Trimming removed 6 bases at V and 0 bases at J, with 13 bases between. The CDR3 loop spans 15 amino acids. DNA for the CDR3: TGTGCCAGCAGCCCCGGGGGAGCGAGCACAGATACGCAGTATTTT. Amino acid sequence: CASSPGGASTDTQYF.

This clone was seen a single time. This sequence joins TRBV7-9 and TRBJ1-2; no clear D. The CDR3 length is 10 residues. Germline CDR1 is SEHNR and CDR2 is FQNEAQ (reference sequence). Trimming pared 5 bases from V and 7 bases from J, leaving 5 bases between. The CDR3 loop is CASSPGGYTF. In DNA, the CDR3 is TGTGCCAGCAGCCCAGGTGGCTACACCTTC.